The source of this TCR beta chain is a study of CD8 T cells in ankylosing spondylitis. The study, taken as a whole, reports: Seemingly characteristic of ankylosing spondylitis blood was a TCR beta motif consisting of several highly homologous variants. Disease-linked clones had a CD8+ phenotype and relatively low frequency in peripheral blood.

TCRdb re-analysed the 5' RACE reads in MiXCR, keeping a single row per CDR3 protein. The profile covers about 220,000 distinct CDR3 sequences, with 6% to 8% appearing a single time and approximately 15% taken by the ten largest. This clonotype occurred many times. The antigen is unknown. This clonotype originated in a male donor with ankylosing spondylitis. Sequencing was performed on blood, either unsorted or a sorted T cell fraction (not recorded which).

Written as DNA, the CDR3 is TGTGCCAGCACCCCAGGGCCAGGGCACGAGCAGTACTTC. This sequence encodes CASTPGPGHEQYF. The chain links TRBV2 to TRBJ2-7; D is perhaps TRBD1 (5 bases). With 7 bases removed from V and 5 bases from J, the gap between germline ends came to 15 bases. Per the germline V gene, CDR1 is SNHLY and CDR2 is FYNNEI. The CDR3 has 13 amino acids.